This TCR beta chain was identified during a study of T cell responses to AZD1222 COVID-19 vaccine. Overall study context: Some second doses came at about 4 weeks and others at about 12 weeks; these were pooled.

Some clones are missing from TCRdb's copy, which holds only in-frame ones; the method was immunoSEQ multiplex PCR. The table lists 150,000 to 200,000 clones, 94% of them singletons. V was shortened by 6 bases and J by 7 bases, with 15 bases between the two germline ends. Germline CDR1 MNHEY, CDR2 SMNVEV (reference sequence). The CDR3 is 13 amino acids. This clone appeared once. What it recognizes is unknown. Study-level results: Recipients of two AZD1222 doses showed rising Spike-specific TCR breadth and depth. It should be noted that donors were predominantly white British and more often female, and clonal diversity was possibly underestimated. Recipients of AZD1222 seropositive at baseline numbered only 6 or 7.

This sample comprised peripheral blood, obtained on day 0 of AZD1222 vaccination. This chain uses TRBV27 with TRBJ1-1; the D is unclear. This receptor was obtained from an adult in good health. CDR3 sequence (DNA): TGTGCCAGCAGGCTACGAGGAATTGATGAAGCTTTCTTT. Translated: CASRLRGIDEAFF.